Shown below are 4 T cell receptor beta chains from a single sample sequenced in a study of blood T cell repertoires in COVID-19. TCRdb's copy holds only in-frame clones and misses some; the assay was immunoSEQ multiplex PCR. Among some 270,000 clones, roughly 86% were seen once, and the ten largest hold over 8%. Input material: peripheral blood. The receptors here all came from a man in his forties with active or convalescent COVID-19.

V is TRBV19 and J is TRBJ1-1, with 7 bases aligning to TRBD1. Trimming at V came to 8 bases and at J to 1 base, leaving 13 bases not matched to a gene. Germline assignment: CDR1 LNHDA and CDR2 SQIVND (reference sequence). This CDR3 spans 16 amino acids. DNA for the CDR3: TGTGCCAGTGGGACAGATCTGGGGCTGGGGAACACTGAAGCTTTCTTT. The encoded protein is CASGTDLGLGNTEAFF. Variable domain in full (rest from reference TRBV19 and TRBJ1-1): DGGITQSPKYLFRKEGQNVTLSCEQNLNHDAMYWYRQDPGQGLRLIYYSQIVNDFQKGDIAEGYSVSREKKESFPLTVTSAQKNPTAFYLCASGTDLGLGNTEAFFGQGTRLTVV.

This chain uses TRBV30 with TRBJ1-2, with D hard to call. The CDR3 runs 14 residues. V gave up 2 bases and J gave up 4 bases, with 14 bases separating them. Germline CDR1 reads GTSNPN; CDR2 reads SVGIG (reference sequence). CDR3 protein: CAWSSGNPGYGYTF. The CDR3 DNA reads as TGTGCCTGGAGTTCGGGTAATCCGGGCTATGGCTACACCTTC.

This clone was picked up a small number of times. This chain joins TRBV5-6 and TRBJ2-1, with D unresolved. Trimming pared 0 bases from V and 4 bases from J, leaving 5 bases between. The germline CDR1 and CDR2 sequences are SGHDT and YYEEEE. The CDR3 runs to 13 residues. CDR3 sequence (DNA): TGTGCCAGCAGCTTGGACAGATACAATGAGCAGTTCTTC. Translated: CASSLDRYNEQFF.

The V call is TRBV4-1, the J call TRBJ1-6; D perhaps matches TRBD1 (6 bases). CDR3 length: 16 amino acids. Trimming cost V 0 bases and J 7 bases, with 13 bases left between them. CDR1 and CDR2 (germline): MGHRA, YSYEKL. The CDR3 bases are TGCGCCAGCAGCCAAGAATACAGGGCTGGGAATTCACCCCTCCACTTT. This sequence encodes CASSQEYRAGNSPLHF.